Sequencing of this T cell receptor (beta chain) was carried out in a study of cytomegalovirus exposure and HLA in healthy donors. Whole-study results and caveats: Both high specificity and high sensitivity reportedly marked the classifier's diagnosis of cytomegalovirus status.

PCR primers comprised 60 Vbeta and 13 Jbeta primers. The repertoire was sequenced with immunoSEQ multiplex PCR; TCRdb's copy has only in-frame clones and lacks some. This listing includes roughly 51,000 clones. This CDR3 has 15 residues. Germline lookup yields CDR1 MNHEY and CDR2 SVGAGI. Trimming took off 6 bases at V and 0 bases at J, with 15 bases between the two ends. In regard to this clone: The antigen remains undetermined.

The chain recombines TRBV6-5 with TRBJ2-7; weak D call: TRBD1 (6 bases). The material sequenced was PBMCs. The receptor was derived from a male donor in good health and CMV-seropositive. DNA of the CDR3: TGTGCCAGCAGGGTTACAGGGCTCATCTCCTACGAGCAGTACTTC. This sequence encodes CASRVTGLISYEQYF.